The 15 T cell receptor beta chains below all came from one sample that was sequenced in a study of T cells after yellow fever vaccination. Via MiXCR, TCRdb re-called the 5' RACE reads, giving one row per CDR3 protein. The sample lists about 580,000 distinct CDR3 sequences, roughly a sixth occurring once. The sample here was PBMCs, taken roughly 5 days after the first yellow fever vaccination. The source of these receptors is a man younger than 35 who received the YFV17D yellow fever vaccine.

This clonotype occurred a few times. V is TRBV20-1 and J is TRBJ2-5; D not certain. In germline, CDR1 is DFQATT, CDR2 SNEGSKA (reference sequence). V was shortened by 4 bases and J by 0 bases, with 0 bases between the two germline ends. The CDR3 runs 10 residues. CDR3 nucleotide sequence: TGCAGTGCTAACCAAGAGACCCAGTACTTC. This sequence encodes CSANQETQYF.

This sequence joins TRBV4-1 and TRBJ2-1; a possible D gene is TRBD2 (6 bases). This CDR3 contains 15 residues. V lost 4 bases, J lost 8 bases, and 18 bases lay in between. Germline CDR1 MGHRA, CDR2 YSYEKL. The CDR3 nucleotides are TGCGCCAGCAGCCGCCGACTAGTCGGGGCCGATGAGCAGTTCTTC. It codes for CASSRRLVGADEQFF.

This clonotype was counted only a few times. The CDR3 nucleotides read TGTGCCAGCAGTCCCCGAACAGGGGGCCCCTACAATGAGCAGTTCTTC. Encoded protein: CASSPRTGGPYNEQFF. The rearrangement joins TRBV12-3 or TRBV12-4 to TRBJ2-1; TRBD1 matches at 9 bases. V lost 5 bases, J lost 2 bases, and 7 bases stayed unmatched. The CDR3 is made up of 16 amino acids.

The J gene is TRBJ2-3, the V gene TRBV6-5; 8 bases line up with TRBD1. In germline, CDR1 is MNHEY, CDR2 SVGAGI. V lost 2 bases, J lost 1 base, and 2 bases stayed unmatched. This CDR3 is built from 15 residues. The CDR3 sequence: CASSYPGQGTDTQYF. DNA for the CDR3: TGTGCCAGCAGTTACCCGGGACAGGGCACAGATACGCAGTATTTT.

The J gene is TRBJ2-5, the V gene TRBV5-8; TRBD2 matches at 11 bases. Germline assignment: CDR1 SGHTS and CDR2 YDEGEE. Germline trimming cut 2 bases from V and 3 bases from J; bases unmatched to any gene: 6. There are 16 residues in the CDR3. Here the CDR3 reads CASSFWKGLAEETQYF. CDR3 nucleotides: TGTGCCAGCAGCTTCTGGAAGGGACTAGCGGAAGAGACCCAGTACTTC.

In this sample, this clonotype turned up a few times. The V gene is TRBV5-1, the J gene TRBJ2-5, with 8 nucleotides matching TRBD2. CDR3 length equals 15 residues. The germline V gene encodes CDR1 SGHRS and CDR2 YFSETQ. Unmatched junction bases numbered 5, after V lost 4 bases and J lost 0 bases. The CDR3 is CASSAGLAHQETQYF. DNA of the CDR3: TGCGCCAGCAGCGCCGGACTAGCCCACCAAGAGACCCAGTACTTC.

The rearrangement joins TRBV12-3 or TRBV12-4 to TRBJ1-1; TRBD1 matches 12 bases. The V gene end was trimmed by 4 bases and the J gene end by 4 bases; junction bases not matched to a gene: 4. This CDR3 is built from 15 residues. CDR3 sequence: CASSSRDRGPTEAFF. The DNA for the CDR3 is TGTGCCAGCAGTTCCCGGGACAGGGGGCCCACTGAAGCTTTCTTT.

This clonotype appeared many times. The rearrangement joins TRBV4-2 to TRBJ2-1, with 7 bases aligning to TRBD2. Germline loops: CDR1 LGHNA, CDR2 YNFKEQ. Trimming took 4 bases from V and 7 from J; bases not matched to a gene: 7. The CDR3 loop spans 14 amino acids. The CDR3 DNA follows: TGTGCCAGCAGCCTATCGAACGGGGGGAATGAGCAGTTCTTC. It is translated as CASSLSNGGNEQFF.

The chain combines TRBV19 with TRBJ1-6; D is ambiguous. The length of the CDR3 is 15 residues. Germline loops: CDR1 LNHDA, CDR2 SQIVND (reference sequence). V was pared by 7 bases and J by 8 bases, with 18 bases between. The CDR3 spells CASTPRWGKDSPLHF. CDR3 sequence (DNA): TGTGCCAGTACCCCCCGATGGGGAAAAGATTCACCCCTCCACTTT.

This clonotype was observed a handful of times. The gene calls are TRBV20-1 and TRBJ2-2; D ambiguous. This CDR3 is 11 amino acids long. Germline V gene sequence: CDR1 DFQATT, CDR2 SNEGSKA (reference sequence). Deletions cut 6 bases from V and 6 bases from J, with 8 bases between. Written as DNA, the CDR3 is TGCAGTGCGGTAGGGTCCGGGGAGCTGTTTTTT. Translation gives CSAVGSGELFF.

This sequence joins TRBV7-2 and TRBJ2-2, with 10 bases identical to TRBD1. Unmatched junction bases numbered 3, after V lost 6 bases and J lost 5 bases. From germline, CDR1 is SGHTA and CDR2 FQGNSA. The CDR3 has 14 residues. The CDR3 protein is CASRGQGWTGELFF. The CDR3 DNA sequence: TGTGCCAGCAGGGGACAGGGGTGGACCGGGGAGCTGTTTTTT. Full variable domain (outside the CDR3, taken from reference TRBV7-2 and TRBJ2-2): GAGVSQSPSNKVTEKGKDVELRCDPISGHTALYWYRQSLGQGLEFLIYFQGNSAPDKSGLPSDRFSAERTGGSVSTLTIQRTQQEDSAVYLCASRGQGWTGELFFGEGSRLTVL.

This clonotype was seen a handful of times. V usage is TRBV7-9 and J usage is TRBJ1-2, with D possibly matching TRBD1 (5 bases). The V and J ends lost 5 bases and 8 bases respectively, with 18 bases between them. CDR3 length: 14 residues. Germline CDR1 is SEHNR and CDR2 is FQNEAQ (reference sequence). The DNA for the CDR3 is TGTGCCAGCAGCCCCGGGACGGGGTATAGGGGCTACACCTTC. Its protein product is CASSPGTGYRGYTF.

This clonotype showed up many times. The chain is built from TRBV10-3 and TRBJ2-7; tentatively, D is TRBD1 (5 bases). Per the germline V gene, CDR1 is ENHRY and CDR2 is SYGVKD. Trimming took 2 bases from V and 2 from J, leaving 7 bases between them. This CDR3 is built from 13 residues. The CDR3 loop reads CAISEVRAYEQYF. The CDR3 nucleotides read TGTGCCATCAGTGAGGTCAGGGCCTACGAGCAGTACTTC.

J is TRBJ2-7 and V is TRBV23-1, with 7 bases matching TRBD1. TRBV23-1 is assigned to the ORF class and has an uncertain function. This CDR3 spans 15 amino acids. After removal of 6 bases from V and 6 bases from J, the junction contained 14 bases not matched to a gene. CDR3 loop: CASSSLVNRGSEQYV. CDR3 coding DNA: TGCGCCAGCAGCTCCTTAGTTAACAGGGGTAGCGAGCAGTACGTC.

The chain uses TRBV12-3 or TRBV12-4 and TRBJ2-7, with 8 bases identical to TRBD1. The ends lost 3 bases at V and 0 bases at J; junction bases unmatched: 13. CDR3 length: 18 residues. The CDR3 sequence is CASSFRSYLGQDSYEQYF. In nucleotides, the CDR3 is TGTGCCAGCAGTTTCCGATCGTATTTGGGACAGGACTCCTACGAGCAGTACTTC.